Listed below are T cell receptor beta chains from one sample, sequenced in a study of cytomegalovirus exposure and HLA in healthy donors. Generated by immunoSEQ multiplex PCR, the TCRdb table keeps only in-frame clones and is missing some. The sample consists of hundreds of thousands of clones, approximately 90% of them appearing once. Sequencing used PBMCs. The receptors were sampled from a woman under 30 in good health and CMV-seronegative. Each CDR3 is given with its conserved first and last residue. The order of the fields is J gene, clone size, D gene, V gene, CDR3 DNA, CDR3 protein. A D gene is named only where the DNA matches it firmly. The size field is filled for only some rows; it gives once, few, many or a size class.

J gene: TRBJ2-7
clone size: NA
D gene: NA
V gene: TRBV13
CDR3 DNA: TGTGCCAGCAGCTTAGGGGGCCTCCCTTCCTACGAGCAGTACTTC
CDR3 protein: CASSLGGLPSYEQYF

J gene: TRBJ2-5
clone size: NA
D gene: NA
V gene: TRBV20-1
CDR3 DNA: TGCAGTGCTAGGGGGGGTAAGACCCAGTACTTC
CDR3 protein: CSARGGKTQYF

J gene: TRBJ1-1
clone size: NA
D gene: TRBD1
V gene: TRBV6-1
CDR3 DNA: TGTGCCAGTTTCGAAAGGGGGCGCACGAAAGCTTTCTTT
CDR3 protein: CASFERGRTKAFF

J gene: TRBJ2-7
clone size: NA
D gene: TRBD1
V gene: TRBV7-9
CDR3 DNA: TGTGCCCGGGTCGGGACAGGGGACTACGAGCAGTACTTC
CDR3 protein: CARVGTGDYEQYF

J gene: TRBJ2-4
clone size: NA
D gene: NA
V gene: TRBV7-9
CDR3 DNA: TGTGCCAGCAGCTTAGGTGTGGCCTTAAACATTCAGTACTTC
CDR3 protein: CASSLGVALNIQYF

J gene: TRBJ1-2
clone size: NA
D gene: TRBD1
V gene: TRBV25-1
CDR3 DNA: TGTGCCAGCAGTCTAAGCCGACAGGGGGCCCGGGGCTACACCTTC
CDR3 protein: CASSLSRQGARGYTF

J gene: TRBJ1-5
clone size: NA
D gene: NA
V gene: TRBV4-3
CDR3 DNA: TGCGCCAGCAGCCCCCGCTATTCGCTTCATCAGCCCCAGCATTTT
CDR3 protein: CASSPRYSLHQPQHF

J gene: TRBJ1-2
clone size: NA
D gene: NA
V gene: TRBV4-1
CDR3 DNA: TGCGCCAGCAGCCAAGAACCGGGTAACTATGGCTACACCTTC
CDR3 protein: CASSQEPGNYGYTF

J gene: TRBJ2-3
clone size: few
D gene: NA
V gene: TRBV7-2
CDR3 DNA: TGTGCCAGCAAATTCGGGAGCGATACGCAGTATTTT
CDR3 protein: CASKFGSDTQYF

J gene: TRBJ2-5
clone size: NA
D gene: NA
V gene: TRBV5-1
CDR3 DNA: TGCGCCAGCAGCGGGGGGGGACAGGACCAAGAGACCCAGTACTTC
CDR3 protein: CASSGGGQDQETQYF

J gene: TRBJ2-2
clone size: NA
D gene: TRBD2
V gene: TRBV7-8
CDR3 DNA: TGTGCCAGCAGCCCCCACCGTGGACTAGCGGGGGGGCGAAGCGGGGAGCTGTTTTTT
CDR3 protein: CASSPHRGLAGGRSGELFF

J gene: TRBJ2-2
clone size: NA
D gene: TRBD2
V gene: TRBV6-7
CDR3 DNA: TGTGCCAGCAGTCGACTAGCGGGAGGGCCAACCGGGGAGCTGTTTTTT
CDR3 protein: CASSRLAGGPTGELFF

J gene: TRBJ2-1
clone size: NA
D gene: TRBD2
V gene: TRBV10-3
CDR3 DNA: TGTGCCATCAGTGTTAGCGGGAGAGGAAATGAGCAGTTCTTC
CDR3 protein: CAISVSGRGNEQFF

J gene: TRBJ2-3
clone size: NA
D gene: NA
V gene: TRBV4-1
CDR3 DNA: TGCGCCAGCAGCGACACGACCACAGATACGCAGTATTTT
CDR3 protein: CASSDTTTDTQYF

J gene: TRBJ1-1
clone size: once
D gene: TRBD1
V gene: TRBV6-6
CDR3 DNA: TGTGCCAGCAGTACCAAAAGGGGGCTTTGGACTGAAGCTTTCTTT
CDR3 protein: CASSTKRGLWTEAFF

J gene: TRBJ1-6
clone size: few
D gene: TRBD1
V gene: TRBV15
CDR3 DNA: TGTGCCACCAGCAGAGAGGGACAGGGGGTGAATGGTTCACCCCTCCACTTT
CDR3 protein: CATSREGQGVNGSPLHF

J gene: TRBJ2-5
clone size: NA
D gene: NA
V gene: TRBV5-4
CDR3 DNA: TGTGCCAGCAGCTTGGAGGACAGAAACCAAGAGACCCAGTACTTC
CDR3 protein: CASSLEDRNQETQYF

J gene: TRBJ2-3
clone size: NA
D gene: NA
V gene: TRBV2
CDR3 DNA: TGTGCCAGCAGTGAAAACGGGATGGATACGCAGTATTTT
CDR3 protein: CASSENGMDTQYF

J gene: TRBJ1-1
clone size: NA
D gene: NA
V gene: TRBV14
CDR3 DNA: TGTGCCAGCAGCCAAGCCCCGAGGAACACTGAAGCTTTCTTT
CDR3 protein: CASSQAPRNTEAFF

J gene: TRBJ2-7
clone size: NA
D gene: NA
V gene: TRBV4-2
CDR3 DNA: TGTGCCAGCAGCCAAGACGAGAGCTACGAGCAGTACTTC
CDR3 protein: CASSQDESYEQYF

J gene: TRBJ1-2
clone size: NA
D gene: TRBD1
V gene: TRBV18
CDR3 DNA: TGTGCCAGCTCACCGGACAGGGGGAATGGCTACACCTTC
CDR3 protein: CASSPDRGNGYTF

J gene: TRBJ2-2
clone size: NA
D gene: TRBD2
V gene: TRBV27
CDR3 DNA: TGTGCCAGCAGTTTATACCGGTCCAGACTAGCGGGTGCGCTCGGGGAGCTGTTTTTT
CDR3 protein: CASSLYRSRLAGALGELFF

J gene: TRBJ2-5
clone size: NA
D gene: TRBD1
V gene: TRBV5-1
CDR3 DNA: TGCGCCAGCAGCCGGACAGGGAGCCAAGAGACCCAGTACTTC
CDR3 protein: CASSRTGSQETQYF